The clone carrying this T cell receptor (beta chain) appeared a few times. V trimming: 5 bases; J trimming: 2 bases; junction bases outside the gene matches: 8. Germline V gives CDR1 MDHEN, CDR2 SYDVKM. This CDR3 comprises 16 residues. The data were obtained in a study of blood T cell repertoires in COVID-19. Some clones are missing from TCRdb's copy, which holds only in-frame ones; the method was immunoSEQ multiplex PCR. Among 40,000 to 60,000 clones listed, about 92% were seen once. The rearrangement joins TRBV28 to TRBJ2-7; 11 nucleotides agree with TRBD2. The clonotype originates from a human donor in a cohort sampled during active COVID-19. Sequences were obtained from peripheral blood. In DNA form, the CDR3 reads TGTGCCAGCAGTGGGCTAGCGGGAGGTTACCCCTACGAGCAGTACGTC. Encoded protein: CASSGLAGGYPYEQYV.